This TCR beta chain is from a study of blood T cell repertoires in COVID-19. CDR3 length equals 16 residues. Germline trimming cut 5 bases from V and 6 bases from J; bases unmatched to any gene: 7. Germline CDR1 reads SGHNT; CDR2 reads YENEEA. Libraries were prepared by immunoSEQ multiplex PCR; TCRdb keeps only in-frame clonotypes and omits some of them. Of about 270,000 clones in the sample, approximately 90% were seen once. Sequenced: PBMCs or T cells enriched from blood (not recorded which). The TCR comes from a woman aged 35 to 49 with acute COVID-19. J is TRBJ2-1 and V is TRBV11-3; 13 positions match TRBD2. This CDR3 is CASSPPGLAGANEQFF. CDR3 DNA sequence: TGTGCCAGCAGCCCCCCCGGACTAGCGGGAGCCAATGAGCAGTTCTTC.